This T cell receptor beta chain derives from a study of PD-1 blockade in classical Hodgkin lymphoma. Regarding the study as a whole: Compared with baseline, CD4+ but not CD8+ TCR diversity had risen significantly by C4D1.

The time point: cycle 4 day 1 (C4D1), after more than 5 weeks of nivolumab. Every patient experienced relapse after autologous stem cell transplantation, and brentuximab vedotin exposure varied. With regard to this clone: Its matching antigen is unknown.

Clones were sequenced by immunoSEQ multiplex PCR, and TCRdb holds only the in-frame ones, with some missing. This table has about 90,000 clones, just over 90% appearing once. V lost 0 bases, J lost 6 bases, and 16 bases lay in between. Per germline, CDR1 LGHNA and CDR2 YSLEER. The CDR3 runs to 16 residues. The sequencing here drew on peripheral blood mononuclear cells (PBMCs), taken before the fourth cycle of nivolumab. The TCR was taken from a human donor with classical Hodgkin lymphoma. This rearrangement joins TRBV4-3 to TRBJ2-3; D remains ambiguous. The CDR3 region is CASSQDSGSYFDTQYF. CDR3 nucleotide sequence: TGCGCCAGCAGCCAAGATTCGGGCAGCTACTTTGATACGCAGTATTTT.